This TCR beta chain was recovered during a study of molecular identifiers for immune sequencing clone quantification. This clonotype was seen many times. The antigen is not known. TCRdb processed the PCR reads anew with MiXCR; each CDR3 protein has one entry. The sample includes approximately 670,000 distinct CDR3 sequences, about 20% of them seen just once. The CDR3 consists of 14 residues. The germline V and J ends were trimmed by 3 bases and 0 bases, with 6 bases remaining between them. CDR1 SQVTM and CDR2 ANQGSEA come from the germline V gene. Study observations and caveats: Under 1% of molecules in naive cells, but over 97% of effector molecules, belonged to clones above 20 RNA copies. Highly expanded clone sizes could be underestimated by identical TCR molecules sharing a barcode.

What was sequenced was naive CD8+ T cells from blood, with Jurkat cell RNA spiked in. Subset reported: FACS-sorted CD8+CD4-CCR7+CD45RA+ naive T cells. The source of this sequence is a human donor in good health. Some libraries in this study had Jurkat cell RNA spiked in. V is TRBV29-1 and J is TRBJ2-6, with a weak D call TRBD1 (5 bases). The DNA of the CDR3 is TGCAGCGTTGAGACAGTCTCTGGGGCCAACGTCCTGACTTTC. Amino acids: CSVETVSGANVLTF.